This T cell receptor beta chain is drawn from a study of breast tumors, draining lymph nodes, adjacent tissues. The study's findings and limits: Tumor T cell lymph node origin was a supported hypothesis, not proven.

In TCRdb, the multiplex PCR reads were re-called with MiXCR into one record per CDR3 protein. The repertoire has fewer than 250,000 distinct CDR3 sequences, about 32% of them found once; the top ten carry just over 1.4%. Of note for this clonotype: Its antigen is not identified.

This CDR3 comprises 17 residues. Trimming shortened V by 7 bases and J by 0 bases, and 19 bases separated the two germline ends. The lymph nodes were axillary draining lymph nodes from breast cancer patients. Sequenced sample: axillary lymph node tissue. This clonotype was obtained from a female donor with breast cancer. Some clones in this sample may be carry-over from other donors' samples. The rearrangement links TRBV12-3 or TRBV12-4 to TRBJ1-5; possibly TRBD1 for D (5 bases). As DNA, the CDR3 is TGTGCCAGCAAAATCAGCGGGGGGTTGGATAGCAATCAGCCCCAGCATTTT. This sequence encodes CASKISGGLDSNQPQHF.